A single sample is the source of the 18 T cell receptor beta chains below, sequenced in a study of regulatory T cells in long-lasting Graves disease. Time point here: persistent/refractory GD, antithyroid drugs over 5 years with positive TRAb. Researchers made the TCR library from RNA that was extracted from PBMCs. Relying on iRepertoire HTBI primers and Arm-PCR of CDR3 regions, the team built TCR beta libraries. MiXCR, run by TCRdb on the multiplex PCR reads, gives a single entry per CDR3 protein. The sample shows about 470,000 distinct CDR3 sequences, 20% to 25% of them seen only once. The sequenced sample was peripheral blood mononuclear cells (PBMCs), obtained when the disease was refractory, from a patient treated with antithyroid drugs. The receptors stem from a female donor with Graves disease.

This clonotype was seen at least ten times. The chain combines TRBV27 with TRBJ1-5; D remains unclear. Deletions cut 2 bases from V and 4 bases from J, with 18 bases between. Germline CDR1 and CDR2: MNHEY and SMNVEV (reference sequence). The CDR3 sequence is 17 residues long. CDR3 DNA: TGTGCCAGCAGTTTACCTGACATTATACCCGGAAATCAGCCCCAGCATTTT. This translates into CASSLPDIIPGNQPQHF.

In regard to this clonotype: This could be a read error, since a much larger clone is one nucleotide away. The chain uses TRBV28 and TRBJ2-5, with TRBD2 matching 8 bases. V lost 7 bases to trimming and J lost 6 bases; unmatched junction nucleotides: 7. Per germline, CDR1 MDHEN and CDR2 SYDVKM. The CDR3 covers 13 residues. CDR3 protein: CASITSGGQTQYF. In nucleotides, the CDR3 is TGTGCCAGCATCACCTCGGGGGGGCAGACCCAGTACTTC.

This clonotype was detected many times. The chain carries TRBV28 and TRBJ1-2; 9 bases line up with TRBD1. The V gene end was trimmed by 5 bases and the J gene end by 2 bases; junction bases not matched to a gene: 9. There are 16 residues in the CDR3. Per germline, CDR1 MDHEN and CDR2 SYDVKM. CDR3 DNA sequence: TGTGCCAGCAGTGGAGGGGGACAGGGTAGGAACTATGGCTACACCTTC. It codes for CASSGGGQGRNYGYTF.

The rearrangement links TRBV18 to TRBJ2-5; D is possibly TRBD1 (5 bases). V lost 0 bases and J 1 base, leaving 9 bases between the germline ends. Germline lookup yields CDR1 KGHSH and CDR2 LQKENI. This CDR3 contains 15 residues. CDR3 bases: TGTGCCAGCTCACCACCGGGAAGGGGCCAAGAGACCCAGTACTTC. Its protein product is CASSPPGRGQETQYF.

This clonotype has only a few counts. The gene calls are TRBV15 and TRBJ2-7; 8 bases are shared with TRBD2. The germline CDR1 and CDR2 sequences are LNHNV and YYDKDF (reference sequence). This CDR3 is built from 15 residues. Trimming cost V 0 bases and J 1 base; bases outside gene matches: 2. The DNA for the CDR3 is TGTGCCACCAGCAGAGATTTAGCGGGATCCTACGAGCAGTACTTC. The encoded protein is CATSRDLAGSYEQYF. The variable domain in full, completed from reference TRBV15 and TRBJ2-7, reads DAMVIQNPRYQVTQFGKPVTLSCSQTLNHNVMYWYQQKSSQAPKLLFHYYDKDFNNEADTPDNFQSRRPNTSFCFLDIRSPGLGDTAMYLCATSRDLAGSYEQYFGPGTRLTVT.

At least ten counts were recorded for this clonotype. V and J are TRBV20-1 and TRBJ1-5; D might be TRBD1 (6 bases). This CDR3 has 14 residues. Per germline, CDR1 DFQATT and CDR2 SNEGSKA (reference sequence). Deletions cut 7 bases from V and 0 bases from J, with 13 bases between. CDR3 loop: CSVGDKYSNQPQHF. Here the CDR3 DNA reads TGCAGTGTTGGGGACAAATATAGCAATCAGCCCCAGCATTTT.

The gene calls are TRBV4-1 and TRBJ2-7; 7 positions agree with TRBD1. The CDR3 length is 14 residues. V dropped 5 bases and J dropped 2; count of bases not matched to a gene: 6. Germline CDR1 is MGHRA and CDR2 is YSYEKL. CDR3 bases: TGCGCCAGCAGCTGGGGACAGCAGACCTACGAGCAGTACTTC. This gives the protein CASSWGQQTYEQYF.

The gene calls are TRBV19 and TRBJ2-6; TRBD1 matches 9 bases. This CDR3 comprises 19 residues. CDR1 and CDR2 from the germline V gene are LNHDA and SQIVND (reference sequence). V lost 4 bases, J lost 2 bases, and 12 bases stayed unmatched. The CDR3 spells CASSTPGTGMAPGANVLTF. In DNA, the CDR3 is TGTGCCAGTAGTACCCCCGGGACAGGGATGGCCCCTGGGGCCAACGTCCTGACTTTC.

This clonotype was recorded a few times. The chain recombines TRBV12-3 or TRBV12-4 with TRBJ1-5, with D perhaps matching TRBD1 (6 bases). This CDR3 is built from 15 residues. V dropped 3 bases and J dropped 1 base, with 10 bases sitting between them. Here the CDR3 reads CASSFGRGSNQPQHF. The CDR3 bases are TGTGCCAGCAGTTTCGGGAGGGGGAGCAATCAGCCCCAGCATTTT.

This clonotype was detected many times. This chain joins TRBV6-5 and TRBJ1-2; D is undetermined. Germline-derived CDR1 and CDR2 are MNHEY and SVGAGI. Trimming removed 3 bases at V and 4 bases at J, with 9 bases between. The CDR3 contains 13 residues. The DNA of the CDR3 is TGTGCCAGCAGTTATCTGGGTTCCTATGGCTACACCTTC. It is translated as CASSYLGSYGYTF.

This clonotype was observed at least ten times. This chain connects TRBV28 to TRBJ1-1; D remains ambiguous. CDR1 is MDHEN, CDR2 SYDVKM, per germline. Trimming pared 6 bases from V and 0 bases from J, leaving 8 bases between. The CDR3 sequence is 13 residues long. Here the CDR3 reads CASREDLNTEAFF. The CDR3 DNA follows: TGTGCCAGCAGAGAGGACTTGAACACTGAAGCTTTCTTT.

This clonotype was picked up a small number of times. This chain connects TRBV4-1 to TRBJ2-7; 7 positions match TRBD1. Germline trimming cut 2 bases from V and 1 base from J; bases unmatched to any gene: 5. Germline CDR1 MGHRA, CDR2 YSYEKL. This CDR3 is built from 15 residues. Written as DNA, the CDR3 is TGCGCCAGCAGCCAATCGAGACAGGGATCCTACGAGCAGTACTTC. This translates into CASSQSRQGSYEQYF.

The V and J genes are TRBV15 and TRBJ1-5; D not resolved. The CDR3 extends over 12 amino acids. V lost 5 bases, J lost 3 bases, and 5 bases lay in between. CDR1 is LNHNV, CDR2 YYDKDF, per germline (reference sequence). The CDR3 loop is CATSGFNQPQHF. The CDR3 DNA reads TGTGCCACCAGCGGATTCAATCAGCCCCAGCATTTT.

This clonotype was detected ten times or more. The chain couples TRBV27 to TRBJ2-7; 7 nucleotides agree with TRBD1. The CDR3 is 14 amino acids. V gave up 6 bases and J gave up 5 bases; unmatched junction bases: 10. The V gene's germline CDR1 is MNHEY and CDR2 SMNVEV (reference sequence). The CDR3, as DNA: TGTGCCAGCAGACCCAGGACAGGTAGCAACGAGCAGTACTTC. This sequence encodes CASRPRTGSNEQYF.

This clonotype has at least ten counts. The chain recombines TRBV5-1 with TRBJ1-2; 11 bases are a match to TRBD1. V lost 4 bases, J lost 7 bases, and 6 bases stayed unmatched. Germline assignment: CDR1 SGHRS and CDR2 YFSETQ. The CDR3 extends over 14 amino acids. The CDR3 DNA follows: TGCGCCAGCAGCCCTGGACAGGGGGCAGGTGGCTACACCTTC. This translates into CASSPGQGAGGYTF. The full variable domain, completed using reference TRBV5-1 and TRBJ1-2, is KAGVTQTPRYLIKTRGQQVTLSCSPISGHRSVSWYQQTPGQGLQFLFEYFSETQRNKGNFPGRFSGRQFSNSRSEMNVSTLELGDSALYLCASSPGQGAGGYTFGSGTRLTVV.

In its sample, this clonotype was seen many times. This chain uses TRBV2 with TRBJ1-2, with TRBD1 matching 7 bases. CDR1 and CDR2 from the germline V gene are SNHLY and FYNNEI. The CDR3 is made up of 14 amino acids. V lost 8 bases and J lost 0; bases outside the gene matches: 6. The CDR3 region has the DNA TGTGCCAGCGGCACAGGGGAAGCTAACTATGGCTACACCTTC. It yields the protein CASGTGEANYGYTF.

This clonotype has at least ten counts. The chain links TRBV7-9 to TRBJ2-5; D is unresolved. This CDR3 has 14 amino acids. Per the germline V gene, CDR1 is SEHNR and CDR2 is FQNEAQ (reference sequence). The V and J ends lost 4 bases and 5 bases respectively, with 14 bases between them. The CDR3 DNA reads TGTGCCAGCAGCTCTCAGGTCCCGTACGAGACCCAGTACTTC. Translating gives CASSSQVPYETQYF.

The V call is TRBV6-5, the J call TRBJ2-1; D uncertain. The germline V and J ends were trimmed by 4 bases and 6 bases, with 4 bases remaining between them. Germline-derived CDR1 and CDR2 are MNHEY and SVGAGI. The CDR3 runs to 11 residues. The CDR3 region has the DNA TGTGCCAGCAGTTTCGTCAATGAGCAGTTCTTC. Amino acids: CASSFVNEQFF.